Listed below are T cell receptor beta chains from one sample, sequenced in a study of blood T cells in healthy people across ages. TCRdb redid the calling of the 5' RACE reads with MiXCR, one entry per CDR3 protein. The table has 650,000 to 1,000,000 distinct CDR3 sequences, roughly 34% seen once. What was sequenced was blood. These receptors all come from a man between 18 and 35 years old in good health. Both conserved end residues are part of each CDR3. D genes are given only for firm matches. Some rows have no size entry. The others give once, few or many, or a class for an expanded clone.

DNA: TGTGCCAGCAGCCTTAATCGGGGGGCGGTAGCCAAAAACATTCAGTACTTC; CDR3: CASSLNRGAVAKNIQYF; V: TRBV7-2; D: NA; size: NA; J: TRBJ2-4; length: 17
DNA: TGCAGTGCTCCCCAGGAATATAAGTCGGGCAATCAGCCCCAGCATTTT; CDR3: CSAPQEYKSGNQPQHF; V: TRBV20-1; D: NA; size: NA; J: TRBJ1-5; length: 16
DNA: TGCGCCAGCAGCCCTTTTGGGTCGGGAAATGAGCAGTTCTTC; CDR3: CASSPFGSGNEQFF; V: TRBV5-1; D: NA; size: many; J: TRBJ2-1; length: 14
DNA: TGTGCCAGCAGAGAGCCGACGGTGAATGAGCAGTTCTTC; CDR3: CASREPTVNEQFF; V: TRBV28; D: NA; size: NA; J: TRBJ2-1; length: 13
DNA: TGTGCCAGCAGCCGGAGCGGGAATGAGCAGTTCTTC; CDR3: CASSRSGNEQFF; V: TRBV27; D: NA; size: many; J: TRBJ2-1; length: 12
DNA: TGTGCCTGGAGTGGGTCTGAAGCTTTCTTT; CDR3: CAWSGSEAFF; V: TRBV30; D: NA; size: few; J: TRBJ1-1; length: 10
DNA: TGCAGCGTTTATCCAAATACGCAGTATTTT; CDR3: CSVYPNTQYF; V: TRBV29-1; D: NA; size: NA; J: TRBJ2-3; length: 10
DNA: TGTGCCAGCAGCTTGGGTGGGGGGGGCCGCACAGATACGCAGTATTTT; CDR3: CASSLGGGGRTDTQYF; V: TRBV5-4; D: NA; size: few; J: TRBJ2-3; length: 16
DNA: TGTGCCAGCAGCTCCCGACTAGCGGGGGGGAACGAGCAGTACTTC; CDR3: CASSSRLAGGNEQYF; V: TRBV7-9; D: TRBD2; size: few; J: TRBJ2-7; length: 15
DNA: TGCGCCAGCAGCTTGGACGGGACAGGGTCCAATGAGCGGTTCTTC; CDR3: CASSLDGTGSNERFF; V: TRBV5-1; D: TRBD1; size: once; J: TRBJ2-1; length: 15
DNA: TGTGCCAGCAGTGAGACGGAGACCTATGGCTACACCTTC; CDR3: CASSETETYGYTF; V: TRBV2; D: NA; size: many; J: TRBJ1-2; length: 13
DNA: TGTGCCAGCAGTTACCCGGGACTAGTGCCAGGGGCGTCCTACAATGAGCAGTTCTTC; CDR3: CASSYPGLVPGASYNEQFF; V: TRBV12-3/TRBV12-4; D: TRBD2; size: NA; J: TRBJ2-1; length: 19
DNA: TGTGCCAGCAGCTTAGCGTTGGATAATCGGGTCCAGGGGTCGGAAGCTTTCTTT; CDR3: CASSLALDNRVQGSEAFF; V: TRBV7-9; D: NA; size: NA; J: TRBJ1-1; length: 18
DNA: TGTGCCAGCAGCCCAGGACAGGGGTCGACCAAAAACATTCAGTACTTC; CDR3: CASSPGQGSTKNIQYF; V: TRBV14; D: TRBD1; size: many; J: TRBJ2-4; length: 16
DNA: TGTGCCAGCAGCCAAGGGGGGTTGGTCAGTCAGCCCCAGCATTTT; CDR3: CASSQGGLVSQPQHF; V: TRBV4-2; D: NA; size: few; J: TRBJ1-5; length: 15
DNA: TGTGCCAGCAGCTTATTCCCGCTACTGAACACTGAAGCTTTCTTT; CDR3: CASSLFPLLNTEAFF; V: TRBV7-2; D: NA; size: NA; J: TRBJ1-1; length: 15
DNA: TGTGCCAGCAGCCGGGACTTACTGCAGTATTTT; CDR3: CASSRDLLQYF; V: TRBV7-9; D: NA; size: NA; J: TRBJ2-3; length: 11
DNA: TGTGCCAGCAGCTCAAGCAATCGAGATACGCAGTATTTT; CDR3: CASSSSNRDTQYF; V: TRBV7-6; D: NA; size: many; J: TRBJ2-3; length: 13
DNA: TGCGCCAGCAGCAGAACAGGGGGCGAATATGGCTACACCTTC; CDR3: CASSRTGGEYGYTF; V: TRBV5-1; D: TRBD1; size: NA; J: TRBJ1-2; length: 14
DNA: TGTGCCAGCACCCTATCGGGACTAGCGGGCTACAATGAGCAGTTCTTC; CDR3: CASTLSGLAGYNEQFF; V: TRBV6-2/TRBV6-3; D: TRBD2; size: NA; J: TRBJ2-1; length: 16
DNA: TGTGCCAGCAGGGACCGGGACAGGTCGTCCTACGAGCAGTACTTC; CDR3: CASRDRDRSSYEQYF; V: TRBV6-5; D: TRBD1; size: many; J: TRBJ2-7; length: 15
DNA: TGTGCCAGCAGCTTAGTTTGGGGAGATGAGACCCAGTACTTC; CDR3: CASSLVWGDETQYF; V: TRBV7-2; D: NA; size: NA; J: TRBJ2-5; length: 14
DNA: TGTGCCAGCGGGCAGACCGGGACAATGTCTTTCTTT; CDR3: CASGQTGTMSFF; V: TRBV27; D: NA; size: NA; J: TRBJ1-1; length: 12
DNA: TGCGCCAGCAGCTTGTCAGGGAGTACGCAAGAGACCCGGTACTTC; CDR3: CASSLSGSTQETRYF; V: TRBV5-1; D: NA; size: once; J: TRBJ2-5; length: 15
DNA: TGTGCCAGCAGTTCGGCGGGCCAGTTACCTAACTATGGCTACACCTTC; CDR3: CASSSAGQLPNYGYTF; V: TRBV6-6; D: NA; size: few; J: TRBJ1-2; length: 16
DNA: TGTGCCAGCAGCAAATCAGGAGTTCAAGAGACCCAGTACTTC; CDR3: CASSKSGVQETQYF; V: TRBV7-9; D: NA; size: NA; J: TRBJ2-5; length: 14
DNA: TGTGCCAGCAGCGGGGACCATTCACCCCTCCACTTT; CDR3: CASSGDHSPLHF; V: TRBV11-2; D: NA; size: NA; J: TRBJ1-6; length: 12
DNA: TGTGCCAGCAGTTTAGGGGTGATCTACGAGCAGTACTTC; CDR3: CASSLGVIYEQYF; V: TRBV12-3/TRBV12-4; D: NA; size: many; J: TRBJ2-7; length: 13
DNA: TGTGCCAGCAGCCAAGTGTTCAGGTCGGCGGGAACGCAGTTCTTC; CDR3: CASSQVFRSAGTQFF; V: TRBV3-1; D: NA; size: NA; J: TRBJ2-1; length: 15
DNA: TGTGCCAGCAGCCCCCAGGGGGGGGTTTACAATGAGCAGTTCTTC; CDR3: CASSPQGGVYNEQFF; V: TRBV7-2; D: NA; size: few; J: TRBJ2-1; length: 15
DNA: TGTGCCAGTAGTGTGAGCGGGGTAAGGTTCTTC; CDR3: CASSVSGVRFF; V: TRBV19; D: TRBD2; size: few; J: TRBJ2-1; length: 11
DNA: TGCGCCAGCAGCTTGTCCCGGATGAACACTGAAGCTTTCTTT; CDR3: CASSLSRMNTEAFF; V: TRBV5-1; D: NA; size: few; J: TRBJ1-1; length: 14
DNA: TGCAGTGTTCCAGGGATGGCTAATGAAAAACTGTTTTTT; CDR3: CSVPGMANEKLFF; V: TRBV20-1; D: NA; size: few; J: TRBJ1-4; length: 13